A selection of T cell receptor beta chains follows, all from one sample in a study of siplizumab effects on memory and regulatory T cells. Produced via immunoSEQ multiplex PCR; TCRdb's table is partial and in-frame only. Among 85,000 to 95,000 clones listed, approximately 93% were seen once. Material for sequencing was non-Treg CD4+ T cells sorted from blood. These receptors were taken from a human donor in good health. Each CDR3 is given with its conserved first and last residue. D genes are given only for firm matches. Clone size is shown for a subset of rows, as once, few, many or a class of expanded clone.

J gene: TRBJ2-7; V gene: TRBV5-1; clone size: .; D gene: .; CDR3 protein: CASSFGGGYEQYF; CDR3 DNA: TGCGCCAGCAGCTTCGGGGGTGGCTACGAGCAGTACTTC
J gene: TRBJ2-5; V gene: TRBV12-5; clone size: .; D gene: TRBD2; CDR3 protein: CASGLAGGPETQYF; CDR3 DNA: TGTGCTAGTGGTTTAGCGGGAGGGCCGGAGACCCAGTACTTC
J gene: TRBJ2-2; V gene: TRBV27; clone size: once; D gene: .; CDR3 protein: CASGLRRRAGELFF; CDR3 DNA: TGTGCCAGCGGACTTCGACGTAGGGCCGGGGAGCTGTTTTTT
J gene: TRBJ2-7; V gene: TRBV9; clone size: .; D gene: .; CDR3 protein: CASSVGQTYEQYF; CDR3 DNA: TGTGCCAGCAGCGTAGGGCAGACCTACGAGCAGTACTTC
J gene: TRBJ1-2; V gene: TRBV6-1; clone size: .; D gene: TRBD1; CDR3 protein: CASSTRTGPRTGYTF; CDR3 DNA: TGTGCCAGCAGTACACGGACAGGGCCAAGGACTGGCTACACCTTC
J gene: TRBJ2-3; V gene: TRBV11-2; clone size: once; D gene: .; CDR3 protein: CASSLGGHGQITDTQYF; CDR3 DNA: TGTGCCAGCAGCTTGGGTGGACACGGACAGATCACAGATACGCAGTATTTT
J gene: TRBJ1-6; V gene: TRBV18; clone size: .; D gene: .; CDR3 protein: CASSPPTIGPLHF; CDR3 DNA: TGTGCCAGCTCACCACCGACGATCGGGCCCCTCCACTTT
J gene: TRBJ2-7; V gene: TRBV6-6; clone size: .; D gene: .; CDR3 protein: CASSYRQVDEQYF; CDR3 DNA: TGTGCCAGCAGTTACCGGCAGGTGGACGAGCAGTACTTC
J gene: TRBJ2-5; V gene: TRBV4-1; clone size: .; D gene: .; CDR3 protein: CASSQEVLSGTQETQYF; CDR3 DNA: TGCGCCAGCAGCCAAGAAGTACTTAGTGGAACACAAGAGACCCAGTACTTC
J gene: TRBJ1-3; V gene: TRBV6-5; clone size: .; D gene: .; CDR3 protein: CASSSFRGSGNTIYF; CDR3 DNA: TGTGCCAGCAGTTCCTTCCGTGGCTCTGGAAACACCATATATTTT
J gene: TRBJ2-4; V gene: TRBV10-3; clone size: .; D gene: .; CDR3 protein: CAISPELAAGKNIQYF; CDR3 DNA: TGTGCCATCAGCCCGGAATTAGCTGCGGGCAAAAACATTCAGTACTTC
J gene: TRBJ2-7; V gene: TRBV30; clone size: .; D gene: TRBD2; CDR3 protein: CAGARLGGGAHEQYF; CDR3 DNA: TGTGCCGGTGCCCGGCTTGGCGGGGGGGCTCACGAGCAGTACTTC
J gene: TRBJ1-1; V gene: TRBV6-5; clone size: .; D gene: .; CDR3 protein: CASSYAGADNTEAFF; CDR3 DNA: TGTGCCAGCAGTTACGCGGGGGCGGATAACACTGAAGCTTTCTTT
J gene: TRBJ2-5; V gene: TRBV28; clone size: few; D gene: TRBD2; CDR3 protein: CASSLLGAGGVETQYF; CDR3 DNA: TGTGCCAGCAGCCTCCTCGGTGCGGGAGGTGTGGAGACCCAGTACTTC
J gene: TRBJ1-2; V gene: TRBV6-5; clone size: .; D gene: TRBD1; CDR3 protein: CASRAGQFNGYTF; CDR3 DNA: TGTGCCAGCAGAGCGGGACAGTTCAATGGCTACACCTTC
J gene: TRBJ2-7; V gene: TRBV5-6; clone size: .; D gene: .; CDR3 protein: CASSSRGLLGYEQYF; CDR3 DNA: TGTGCCAGCAGCTCTCGGGGACTTTTAGGATACGAGCAGTACTTC
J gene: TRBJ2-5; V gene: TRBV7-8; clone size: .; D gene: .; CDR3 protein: CASSLEPVLETQYF; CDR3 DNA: TGTGCCAGCAGCTTAGAGCCAGTCCTTGAGACCCAGTACTTC
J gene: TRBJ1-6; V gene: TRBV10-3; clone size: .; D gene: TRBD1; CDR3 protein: CAISEQGQGRGNSPLHF; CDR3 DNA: TGTGCCATCAGTGAACAGGGACAGGGGAGAGGAAATTCACCCCTCCACTTT
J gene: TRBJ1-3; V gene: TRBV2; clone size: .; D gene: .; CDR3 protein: CASFDRTSGNTIYF; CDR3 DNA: TGTGCCAGCTTTGATAGGACCTCTGGAAACACCATATATTTT
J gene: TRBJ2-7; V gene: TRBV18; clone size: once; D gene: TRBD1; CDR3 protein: CASSPRGQAKGEQYF; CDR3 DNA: TGTGCCAGCTCACCACGGGGACAGGCAAAGGGAGAGCAGTACTTC
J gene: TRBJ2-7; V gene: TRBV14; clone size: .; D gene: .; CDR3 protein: CASSLVGNYEQYF; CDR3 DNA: TGTGCCAGCAGCCTGGTGGGTAACTACGAGCAGTACTTC
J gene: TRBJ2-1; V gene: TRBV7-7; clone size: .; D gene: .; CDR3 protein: CASSPSLSSYNEQFF; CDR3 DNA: TGTGCTAGCAGCCCTTCTCTCAGCTCCTACAATGAGCAGTTCTTC
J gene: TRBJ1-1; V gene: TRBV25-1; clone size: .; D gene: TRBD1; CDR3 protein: CASSARDRWGTEAFF; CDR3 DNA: TGTGCCAGCAGTGCCAGGGACAGATGGGGAACTGAAGCTTTCTTT
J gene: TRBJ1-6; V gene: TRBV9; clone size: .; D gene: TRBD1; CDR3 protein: CASSVEAGGRNSPLHF; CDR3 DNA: TGTGCCAGCAGCGTAGAGGCAGGGGGCAGGAATTCACCCCTCCACTTT